This T cell receptor beta chain appears in the sequencing data of a study of human T cells and chemical hapten exposure. Whole-study context: Patients additionally received therapeutic doses of diphenylcyclopropenone on the scalp once a week, and this continued throughout the roughly 26-week study. The cohort included alopecia areata under or over 50% scalp, totalis and universalis. Variability of per-sample TCR yields stemmed mainly from small differences in pooled library volume.

This clonotype was counted at least ten times. The V and J ends lost 6 bases and 4 bases, in that order; junction bases with no gene match: 4. There are 14 residues in the CDR3. CDR1 and CDR2 from the germline V gene are MNHNS and SASEGT. The time point denotes: patch test 3, about 24 weeks after DPC sensitization. Treatment: therapeutic diphenylcyclopropenone sensitization with weekly scalp DPC. In the original analysis: Across samples, TCR counts had a median of roughly 100,000 and ranged from roughly 23,224 to 690,600. One entry per CDR3 protein, called by TCRdb with MiXCR from the RACE reads. TCRdb, rather than the study authors, made the V and J calls. Of roughly 62,000 distinct CDR3 sequences listed, 12% were seen once; the top ten hold approximately 2.4%.

The material sequenced was whole blood, taken in connection with sensitization to the hapten diphenylcyclopropenone (DPC). The sequence was obtained from a man aged 25 to 45 with alopecia areata. Some clones in this sample may be carry-over from other donors' samples. The rearrangement joins TRBV6-1 to TRBJ1-5; 9 bases agree with TRBD1. The CDR3 sequence is CASRDRGGNQPQHF. CDR3 nucleotides: TGTGCCAGCAGGGACAGGGGTGGGAATCAGCCCCAGCATTTT.